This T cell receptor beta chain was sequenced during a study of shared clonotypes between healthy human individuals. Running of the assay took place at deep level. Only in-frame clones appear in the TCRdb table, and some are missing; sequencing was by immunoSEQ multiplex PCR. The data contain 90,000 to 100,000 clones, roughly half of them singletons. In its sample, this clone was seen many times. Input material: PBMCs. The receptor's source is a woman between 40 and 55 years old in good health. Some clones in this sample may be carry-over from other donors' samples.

CDR3 in amino acids: CASSFGSGANVLTF. In DNA, the CDR3 is TGTGCCAGCAGCTTTGGTTCCGGGGCCAACGTCCTGACTTTC. The rearrangement joins TRBV7-3 to TRBJ2-6; D ambiguous. The V and J ends lost 3 bases and 4 bases respectively, with 7 bases between them. CDR1 is SGHTA, CDR2 FQGTGA, per germline. The CDR3 has 14 residues.